This T cell receptor (beta chain) was recorded in a study of CD8 T cells in ankylosing spondylitis. Study results and limitations: Reactive arthritis synovial fluid and blood were previously reported to contain some motif variants.

From germline, CDR1 is KGHSH and CDR2 LQKENI. Trimming cost V 7 bases and J 4 bases; bases outside gene matches: 5. CDR3 length equals 15 residues. Using quantitative 5'-RACE with molecular barcodes, the authors made TCR beta libraries. TCRdb analysed the 5' RACE reads with MiXCR anew, one entry per CDR3 protein. The table has 200,000 or so distinct CDR3 sequences, under 15% seen once; the top ten hold around 10%. This clonotype was detected only a few times. As yet, its antigen is unknown. The sequence was obtained from a female donor with ankylosing spondylitis or in good health (not recorded which). The chain has TRBV18 and TRBJ2-3; 13 bases line up with TRBD2. The sequenced material came from blood, either unsorted or a sorted T cell fraction (not recorded which). The CDR3 DNA reads as TGTGCCAGCTACCGGACTAGCGGGAGCTCAGATACGCAGTATTTT. Its translation: CASYRTSGSSDTQYF.